The 5 T cell receptor beta chains listed next were all sequenced from one sample in a study of T cells in Graves' hyperthyroidism and ophthalmopathy. Template material for amplifying TCR beta CDR3 regions consisted of RNA transcripts. TCR CDR3 regions were first amplified by RT-PCR with HTBI primers. TCRdb reprocessed the multiplex PCR reads with MiXCR, giving one entry per CDR3 protein. Of 350,000 to 450,000 distinct CDR3 sequences in the sample, about a sixth are singletons; the top ten hold 34%. The sequencing input was blood. These receptors were obtained from a woman in her 30s with Graves' hyperthyroidism that later progressed to Graves' ophthalmopathy.

This clonotype occurred many times. The chain has TRBV20-1 and TRBJ2-1, with 8 bases matching TRBD2. The germline V gene has CDR1 DFQATT and CDR2 SNEGSKA (reference sequence). Trimming at V came to 3 bases and at J to 4 bases, leaving 8 bases not matched to a gene. The CDR3 has 15 amino acids. The CDR3 reads CSASRTSGLYNEQFF. CDR3 nucleotides: TGCAGTGCTAGTAGAACTAGCGGACTATACAATGAGCAGTTCTTC.

This clonotype was observed a handful of times. The genes are TRBV6-1 and TRBJ1-5, with D possibly being TRBD1 (6 bases). CDR1 MNHNS and CDR2 SASEGT come from the germline V gene. CDR3 length: 15 amino acids. The V end lost 5 bases, the J end lost 2 bases, and 13 bases lay between the germline ends. CDR3 sequence: CASSIRGAGNQPQHF. DNA of the CDR3: TGTGCCAGCAGTATCAGGGGCGCGGGCAATCAGCCCCAGCATTTT.

This clonotype has at least ten counts. The chain couples TRBV29-1 to TRBJ2-5, with D unresolved. The CDR3 has 14 residues. From germline, CDR1 is SQVTM and CDR2 ANQGSEA. With 5 bases removed from V and 1 base from J, the gap between germline ends came to 14 bases. The CDR3 region has the DNA TGCAGCGTTAACGTCGCCGGCCCCCAAGAGACCCAGTACTTC. It is translated as CSVNVAGPQETQYF.

The chain is built from TRBV10-3 and TRBJ2-1; D ambiguous. Germline V gene sequence: CDR1 ENHRY, CDR2 SYGVKD. The CDR3 consists of 17 residues. Trimming cost V 3 bases and J 7 bases, with 22 bases left between them. CDR3 region: CAISDPKSEVRENEQFF. For the CDR3, the DNA is TGTGCCATCAGTGATCCAAAATCAGAGGTTCGAGAAAATGAGCAGTTCTTC.

For this clonotype: It may be a read error: a sequence one base away is much more abundant. J is TRBJ2-1 and V is TRBV24-1; possibly TRBD1 for D (6 bases). The better agreement between TRBJ2-7 and the DNA end casts doubt on the J call. The CDR3 has 16 amino acids. CDR1 and CDR2 from the germline V gene are KGHDR and SFDVKD. The CDR3 region is CATSDSRGDSYNEQYF. The DNA of the CDR3 is TGTGCCACCAGTGATTCCAGGGGCGACTCCTACAATGAGCAGTACTTC.